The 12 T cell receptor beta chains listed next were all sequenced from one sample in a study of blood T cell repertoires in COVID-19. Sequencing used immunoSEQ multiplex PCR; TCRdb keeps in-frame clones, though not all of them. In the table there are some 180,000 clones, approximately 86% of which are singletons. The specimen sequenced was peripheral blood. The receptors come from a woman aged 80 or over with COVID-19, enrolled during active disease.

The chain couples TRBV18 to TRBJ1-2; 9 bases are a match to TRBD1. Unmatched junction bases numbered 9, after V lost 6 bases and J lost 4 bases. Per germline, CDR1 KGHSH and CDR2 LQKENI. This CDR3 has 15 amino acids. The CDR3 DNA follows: TGTGCCAGCTCCCTAGGGACAGGGAGCACCTATGGCTACACCTTC. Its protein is CASSLGTGSTYGYTF.

CDR3 DNA: TGTGCCAGCAGCCCAAACATCGGCGGGAATCAGCCCCAGCATTTT. Protein product: CASSPNIGGNQPQHF. The chain links TRBV5-8 to TRBJ1-5; no firm D call. The V gene's germline CDR1 is SGHTS and CDR2 YDEGEE. The CDR3 is 15 amino acids. V was clipped by 4 bases and J by 4 bases, with 15 bases between them.

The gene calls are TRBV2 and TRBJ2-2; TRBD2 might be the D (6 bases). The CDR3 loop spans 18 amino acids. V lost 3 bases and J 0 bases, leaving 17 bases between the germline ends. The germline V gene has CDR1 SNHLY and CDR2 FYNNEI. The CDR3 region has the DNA TGTGCCAGCAGTGATGCGGGGTTGCGTTCCGCGAACACCGGGGAGCTGTTTTTT. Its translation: CASSDAGLRSANTGELFF.

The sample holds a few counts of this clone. CDR3 sequence (DNA): TGTGCCAGCAGGCCGGGACAGGGGGCAGGAGCTTTCTTT. Its translation is CASRPGQGAGAFF. The V gene is TRBV12-3 or TRBV12-4, the J gene TRBJ1-1; TRBD1 matches at 12 bases. CDR3 size: 13 residues. V gave up 6 bases and J gave up 10 bases; unmatched junction bases: 6.

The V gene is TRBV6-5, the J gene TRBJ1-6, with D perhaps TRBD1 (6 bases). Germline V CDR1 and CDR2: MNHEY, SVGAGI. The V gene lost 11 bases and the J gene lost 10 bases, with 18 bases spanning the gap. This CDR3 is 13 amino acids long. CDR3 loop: CAGRGATGSPLHF. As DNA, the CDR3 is TGTGCCGGCCGGGGGGCCACGGGGTCACCCCTCCACTTT.

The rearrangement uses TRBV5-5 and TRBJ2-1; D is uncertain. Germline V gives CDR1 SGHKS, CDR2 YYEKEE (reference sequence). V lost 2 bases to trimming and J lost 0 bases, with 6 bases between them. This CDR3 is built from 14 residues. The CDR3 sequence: CASSFFSSYNEQFF. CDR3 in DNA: TGTGCCAGCAGCTTCTTCAGCTCCTACAATGAGCAGTTCTTC.

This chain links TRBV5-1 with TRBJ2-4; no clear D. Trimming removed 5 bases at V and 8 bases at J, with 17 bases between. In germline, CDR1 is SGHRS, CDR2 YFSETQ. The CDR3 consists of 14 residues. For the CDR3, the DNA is TGCGCCAGCAGACCTTCCCCCGGGTCGGACATTCAGTACTTC. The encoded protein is CASRPSPGSDIQYF.

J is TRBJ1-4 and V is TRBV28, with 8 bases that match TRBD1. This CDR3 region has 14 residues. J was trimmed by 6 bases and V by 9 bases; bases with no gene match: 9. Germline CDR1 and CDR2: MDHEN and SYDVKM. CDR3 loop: CASGPGQAHEKLFF. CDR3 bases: TGTGCCAGTGGACCGGGACAGGCCCATGAAAAACTGTTTTTT.

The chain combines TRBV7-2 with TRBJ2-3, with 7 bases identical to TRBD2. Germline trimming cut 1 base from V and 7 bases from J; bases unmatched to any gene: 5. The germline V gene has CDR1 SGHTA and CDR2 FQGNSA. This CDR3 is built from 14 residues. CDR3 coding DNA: TGTGCCAGCAGCTTAGGGACTAGTCAATATACGCAGTATTTT. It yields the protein CASSLGTSQYTQYF.

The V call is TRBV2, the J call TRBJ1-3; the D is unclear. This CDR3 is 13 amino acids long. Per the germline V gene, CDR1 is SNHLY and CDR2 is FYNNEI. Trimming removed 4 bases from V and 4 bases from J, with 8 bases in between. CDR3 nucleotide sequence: TGTGCCAGCAGTGTGCCCAGGGGAAACACCATATATTTT. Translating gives CASSVPRGNTIYF.

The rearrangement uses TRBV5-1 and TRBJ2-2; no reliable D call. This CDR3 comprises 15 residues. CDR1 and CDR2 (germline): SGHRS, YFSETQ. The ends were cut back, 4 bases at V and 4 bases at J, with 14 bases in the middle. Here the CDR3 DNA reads TGCGCCAGCAGCCCCGAGGCCGAAAGCACCGGGGAGCTGTTTTTT. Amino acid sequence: CASSPEAESTGELFF.

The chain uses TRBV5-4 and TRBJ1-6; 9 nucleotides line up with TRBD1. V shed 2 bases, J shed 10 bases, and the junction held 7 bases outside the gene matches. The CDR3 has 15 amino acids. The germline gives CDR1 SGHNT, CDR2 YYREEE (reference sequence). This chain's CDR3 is CASSFPGQGDSPLHF. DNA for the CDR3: TGTGCCAGCAGCTTCCCGGGACAGGGCGACTCACCCCTCCACTTT.